What follows are 6 T cell receptor beta chains derived from one specimen sequenced in a study of siplizumab effects on memory and regulatory T cells. Measured with immunoSEQ multiplex PCR; TCRdb has only the in-frame clones, and not every one. The sample carries approximately 20,000 clones, about 45% recorded once. These TCRs' antigens remain unknown. Researchers maintained the mixed lymphocyte reaction cells in coculture at 37°C for five to six days. Sequenced sample: CFSE-low (dividing) CD4+ T cells sorted from an allogeneic mixed lymphocyte reaction. The receptors here all came from a human donor in good health; the cells came from an allogeneic mixed lymphocyte reaction. Some clones in this sample may be carry-over from other donors' samples.

At least ten counts were recorded for this clone. The rearrangement links TRBV5-6 to TRBJ2-7; 10 positions match TRBD1. This CDR3 contains 16 residues. CDR1 and CDR2 (germline): SGHDT, YYEEEE. The ends lost 3 bases at V and 3 bases at J; junction bases unmatched: 9. The CDR3 sequence is CASSSLGTGALYEQYF. CDR3 nucleotides: TGTGCCAGCAGCTCTCTGGGGACAGGGGCCCTCTACGAGCAGTACTTC.

Sample share makes this clone medium-sized. J is TRBJ2-2 and V is TRBV18, with 8 bases aligning to TRBD2. Germline V gene data show CDR1 as KGHSH and CDR2 as LQKENI. V lost 5 bases and J lost 1; bases outside the gene matches: 6. The CDR3 loop spans 16 amino acids. The CDR3 loop is CASSAGTRQNTGELFF. The CDR3 DNA follows: TGTGCCAGCTCAGCCGGGACTAGGCAGAACACCGGGGAGCTGTTTTTT.

CDR3 in amino acids: CASSFGQYSYEQYF. Written as DNA, the CDR3 is TGTGCCAGCAGCTTCGGACAGTACTCCTACGAGCAGTACTTC. The V and J genes are TRBV7-8 and TRBJ2-7; maybe TRBD1 (6 bases). Trimming pared 3 bases from V and 0 bases from J, leaving 9 bases between. Germline lookup yields CDR1 SGHVS and CDR2 FQNEAQ. CDR3 length: 14 amino acids. Together with reference TRBV7-8 and TRBJ2-7, the CDR3 gives the full variable domain: GAGVSQSPRYKVAKRGQDVALRCDPISGHVSLFWYQQALGQGPEFLTYFQNEAQLDKSGLPSDRFFAERPEGSVSTLKIQRTQQEDSAVYLCASSFGQYSYEQYFGPGTRLTVT.

The rearrangement links TRBV29-1 to TRBJ2-1; 9 bases are a match to TRBD2. Germline V gene lookup returns CDR1 SQVTM and CDR2 ANQGSEA. This CDR3 has 14 amino acids. V gave up 6 bases and J gave up 0 bases; unmatched junction bases: 3. The CDR3 spells CSVDSGSSYNEQFF. The CDR3 DNA sequence: TGCAGCGTGGATAGCGGGAGCTCCTACAATGAGCAGTTCTTC.

As to this clone: An end of the junction does not agree with germline; a read error may underlie this. In the same sample, other DNA sequences code for this CDR3. The chain employs TRBV19 and TRBJ1-5, with TRBD1 identical over 7 bases. The CDR3 is 14 residues long. Germline V gene lookup returns CDR1 LNHDA and CDR2 SQIVND (reference sequence). CDR3 residues: CASSIAGQKQPQHF. In DNA form, the CDR3 reads TGTGCCAGTAGCATAGCGGGACAGAAACAGCCCCAGCATTTT.

This clone was seen a handful of times. This chain joins TRBV19 and TRBJ1-1; perhaps TRBD1 as D (6 bases). Per germline, CDR1 LNHDA and CDR2 SQIVND (reference sequence). Trimming stripped 7 bases from V and 0 bases from J, with 18 bases between. The CDR3 spans 16 residues. The CDR3 sequence: CASIYRVGLMNTEAFF. CDR3 DNA sequence: TGTGCCAGTATTTACAGGGTAGGACTGATGAACACTGAAGCTTTCTTT.